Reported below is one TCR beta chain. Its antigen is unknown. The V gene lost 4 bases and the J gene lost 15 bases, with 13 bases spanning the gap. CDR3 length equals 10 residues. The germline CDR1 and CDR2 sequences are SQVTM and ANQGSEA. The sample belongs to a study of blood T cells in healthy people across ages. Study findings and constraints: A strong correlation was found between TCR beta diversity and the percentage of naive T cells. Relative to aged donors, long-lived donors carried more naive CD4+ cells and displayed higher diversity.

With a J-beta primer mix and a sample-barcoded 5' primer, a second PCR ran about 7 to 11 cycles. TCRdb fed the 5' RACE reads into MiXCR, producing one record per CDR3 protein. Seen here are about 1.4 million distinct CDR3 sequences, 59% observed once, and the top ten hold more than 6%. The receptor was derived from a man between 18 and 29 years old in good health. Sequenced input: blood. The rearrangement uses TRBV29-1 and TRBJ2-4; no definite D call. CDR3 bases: TGCAGCGTTGTCGGCGTCTGGGTGTACTTC. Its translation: CSVVGVWVYF.